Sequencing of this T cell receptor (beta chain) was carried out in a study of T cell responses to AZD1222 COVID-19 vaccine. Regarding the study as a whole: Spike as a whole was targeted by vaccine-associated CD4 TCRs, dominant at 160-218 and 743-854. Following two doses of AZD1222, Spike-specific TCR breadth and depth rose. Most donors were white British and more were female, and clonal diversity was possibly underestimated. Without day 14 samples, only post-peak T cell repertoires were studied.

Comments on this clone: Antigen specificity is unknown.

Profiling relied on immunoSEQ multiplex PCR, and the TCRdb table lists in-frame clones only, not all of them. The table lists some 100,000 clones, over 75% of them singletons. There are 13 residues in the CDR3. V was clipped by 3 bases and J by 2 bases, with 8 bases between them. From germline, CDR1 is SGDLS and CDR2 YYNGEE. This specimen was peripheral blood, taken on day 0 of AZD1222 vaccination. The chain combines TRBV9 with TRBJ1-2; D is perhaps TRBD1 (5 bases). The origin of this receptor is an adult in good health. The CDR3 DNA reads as TGTGCCAGCAGCGCCGACAGCAACTATGGCTACACCTTC. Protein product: CASSADSNYGYTF.